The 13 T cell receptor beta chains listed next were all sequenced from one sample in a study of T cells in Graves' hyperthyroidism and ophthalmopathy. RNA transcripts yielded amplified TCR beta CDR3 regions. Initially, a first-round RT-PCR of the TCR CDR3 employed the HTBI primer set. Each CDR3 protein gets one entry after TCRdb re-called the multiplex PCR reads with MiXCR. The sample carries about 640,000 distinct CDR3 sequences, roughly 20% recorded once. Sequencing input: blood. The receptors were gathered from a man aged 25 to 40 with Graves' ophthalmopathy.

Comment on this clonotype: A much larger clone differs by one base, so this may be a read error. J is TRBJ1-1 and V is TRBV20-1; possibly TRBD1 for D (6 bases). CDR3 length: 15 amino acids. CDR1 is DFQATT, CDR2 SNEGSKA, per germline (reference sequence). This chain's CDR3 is CSVRLRGGMNTEAYF. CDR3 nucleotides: TGCAGTGTTCGCCTCAGAGGGGGGATGAACACTGAAGCTTACTTT.

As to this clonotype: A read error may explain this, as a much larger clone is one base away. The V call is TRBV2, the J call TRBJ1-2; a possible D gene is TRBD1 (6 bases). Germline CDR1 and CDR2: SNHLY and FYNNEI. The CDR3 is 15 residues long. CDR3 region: CASSGSQRGNCGYTF. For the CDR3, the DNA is TGTGCCAGCAGTGGAAGCCAAAGGGGGAACTGTGGCTACACCTTC.

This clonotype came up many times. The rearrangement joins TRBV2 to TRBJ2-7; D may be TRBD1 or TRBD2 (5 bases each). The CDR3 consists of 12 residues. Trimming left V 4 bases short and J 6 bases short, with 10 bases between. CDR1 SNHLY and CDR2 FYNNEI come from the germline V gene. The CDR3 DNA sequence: TGTGCCAGCAGTGTAGGGACGATCGAGCAGTACTTC. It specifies CASSVGTIEQYF.

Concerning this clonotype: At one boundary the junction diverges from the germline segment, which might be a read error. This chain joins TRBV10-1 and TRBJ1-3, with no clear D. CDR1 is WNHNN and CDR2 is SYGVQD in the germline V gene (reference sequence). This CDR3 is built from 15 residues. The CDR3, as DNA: TGTGCCATCATGAGTGGGGATAGCTCTGGAAACACCATATATTTT. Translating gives CAIMSGDSSGNTIYF.

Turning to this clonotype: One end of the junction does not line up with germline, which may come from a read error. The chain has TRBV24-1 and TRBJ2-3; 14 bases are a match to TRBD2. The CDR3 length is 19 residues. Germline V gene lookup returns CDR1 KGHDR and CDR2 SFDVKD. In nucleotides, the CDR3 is TGTGCCACCAGCTTCCCGGGACTAGCGGGAGCTAAATACCCAGAGACGCAGTATTTT. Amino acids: CATSFPGLAGAKYPETQYF.

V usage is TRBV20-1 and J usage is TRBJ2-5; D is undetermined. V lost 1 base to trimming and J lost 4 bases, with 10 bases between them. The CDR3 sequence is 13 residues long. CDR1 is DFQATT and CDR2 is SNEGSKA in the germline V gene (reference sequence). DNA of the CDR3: TGCAGTGCTAGAGTCCAGACGGGAGAGACCCAGTACTTC. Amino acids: CSARVQTGETQYF.

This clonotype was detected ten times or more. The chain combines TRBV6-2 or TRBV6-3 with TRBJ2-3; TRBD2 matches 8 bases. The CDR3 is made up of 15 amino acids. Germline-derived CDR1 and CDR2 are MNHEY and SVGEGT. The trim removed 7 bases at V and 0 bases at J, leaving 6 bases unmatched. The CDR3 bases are TGTGCCAGCACTGCTAGCGGGTGGAGCACAGATACGCAGTATTTT. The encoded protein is CASTASGWSTDTQYF.

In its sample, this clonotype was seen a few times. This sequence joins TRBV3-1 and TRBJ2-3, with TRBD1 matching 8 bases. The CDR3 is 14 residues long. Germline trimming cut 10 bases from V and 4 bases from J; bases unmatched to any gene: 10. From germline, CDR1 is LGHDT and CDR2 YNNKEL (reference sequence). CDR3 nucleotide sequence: TGTGCCACCAAAGGACAGGGAAAGGCAGATACGCAGTATTTT. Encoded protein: CATKGQGKADTQYF.

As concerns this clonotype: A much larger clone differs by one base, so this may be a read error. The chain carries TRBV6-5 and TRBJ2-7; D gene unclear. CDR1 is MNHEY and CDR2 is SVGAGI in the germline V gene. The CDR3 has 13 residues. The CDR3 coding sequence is TGTGCCAACAGTTACCAACAGTCCTACGAGCAGTACTTC. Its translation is CANSYQQSYEQYF.

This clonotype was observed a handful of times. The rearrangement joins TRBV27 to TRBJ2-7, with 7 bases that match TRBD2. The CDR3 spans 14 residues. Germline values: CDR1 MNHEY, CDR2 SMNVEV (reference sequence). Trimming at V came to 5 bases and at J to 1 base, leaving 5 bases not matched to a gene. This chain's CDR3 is CASSRSGKSYEQYF. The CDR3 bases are TGTGCCAGCAGTCGAAGCGGGAAATCCTACGAGCAGTACTTC.

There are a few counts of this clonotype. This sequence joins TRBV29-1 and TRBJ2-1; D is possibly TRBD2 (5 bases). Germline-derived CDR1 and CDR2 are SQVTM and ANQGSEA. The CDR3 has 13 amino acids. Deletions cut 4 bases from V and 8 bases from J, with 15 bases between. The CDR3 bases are TGCAGCGTTGGACTATTTCCCCTCGATGAGCAGTTCTTC. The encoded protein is CSVGLFPLDEQFF.

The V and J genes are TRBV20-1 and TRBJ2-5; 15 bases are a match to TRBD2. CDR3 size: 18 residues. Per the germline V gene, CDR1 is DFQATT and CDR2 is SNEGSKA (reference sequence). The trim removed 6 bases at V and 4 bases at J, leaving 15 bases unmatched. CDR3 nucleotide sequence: TGCAGTGCCCCGGGACAGTGGGGACTAGCGGGAGGTCGAGAGACCCAGTACTTC. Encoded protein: CSAPGQWGLAGGRETQYF.

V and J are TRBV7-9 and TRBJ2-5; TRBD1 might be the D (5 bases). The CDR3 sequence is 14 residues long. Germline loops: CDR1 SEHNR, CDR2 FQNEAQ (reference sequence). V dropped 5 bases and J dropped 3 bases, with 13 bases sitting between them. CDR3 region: CASSPSSGKETQYF. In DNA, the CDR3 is TGTGCCAGCAGCCCCTCCTCAGGGAAAGAGACCCAGTACTTC. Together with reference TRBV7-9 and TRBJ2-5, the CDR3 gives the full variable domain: DTGVSQNPRHKITKRGQNVTFRCDPISEHNRLYWYRQTLGQGPEFLTYFQNEAQLEKSRLLSDRFSAERPKGSFSTLEIQRTEQGDSAMYLCASSPSSGKETQYFGPGTRLLVL.